The clone carrying this TCR beta chain was seen ten or more times. Profiling that covered TCR beta VDJ and CDR3 relied on genomic DNA as its template. Each CDR3 protein is one row after TCRdb ran MiXCR on the reads. The table lists more than 45,000 distinct CDR3 sequences, about three quarters of them singletons, with approximately 34% in the top ten. This sample is part of a study of CD8+CD57+ T cells in acquired aplastic anemia. This TCR was sampled from a human donor in good health, serving as a control. The sample comprised sorted CD4+, CD8+, or CD8+CD57+ T cells (not recorded which) from PBMCs.

CDR3 region: CASSSHDRAGVRTEAFF. The DNA for the CDR3 is TGTGCCAGCAGCTCACACGACAGGGCGGGAGTTCGCACTGAAGCTTTCTTT. The chain couples TRBV7-9 to TRBJ1-1; 7 bases align to TRBD1. The CDR3 loop spans 17 amino acids. The V gene end was trimmed by 4 bases and the J gene end by 4 bases; junction bases not matched to a gene: 15. Germline CDR1 is SEHNR and CDR2 is FQNEAQ (reference sequence).